What follows are 25 T cell receptor beta chains derived from one specimen sequenced in a study of T cell changes during pregnancy in multiple sclerosis. TCRdb's copy holds only in-frame clones and misses some; the assay was immunoSEQ multiplex PCR. The sample consists of 90,000 to 120,000 clones, 94% of them appearing once. The source material was peripheral blood, sampled before pregnancy. Receptor source: a female donor with multiple sclerosis, enrolled in a pregnancy study.

The genes are TRBV7-6 and TRBJ1-1; 11 bases agree with TRBD1. CDR1 SGHVS and CDR2 FNYEAQ come from the germline V gene. The CDR3 length is 15 residues. With V trimmed by 5 bases and J by 5 bases, 7 bases remained unmatched. In nucleotides, the CDR3 is TGTGCCAGCAGCGCAGCCGGGACAGGGGGAACTGAAGCTTTCTTT. Translated, it gives CASSAAGTGGTEAFF. The full variable domain, rest sourced from reference TRBV7-6 and TRBJ1-1, is GAGVSQSPRYKVTKRGQDVALRCDPISGHVSLYWYRQALGQGPEFLTYFNYEAQQDKSGLPNDRFSAERPEGSISTLTIQRTEQRDSAMYRCASSAAGTGGTEAFFGQGTRLTVV.

The V and J genes are TRBV11-2 and TRBJ2-3; D possibly corresponds to TRBD1 (6 bases). The CDR3 is made up of 12 amino acids. In germline, CDR1 is SGHAT, CDR2 FQNNGV. The V and J ends lost 7 bases and 6 bases respectively, with 11 bases between them. CDR3 in amino acids: CASTITGDTQYF. For the CDR3, the DNA is TGTGCCAGCACCATAACAGGGGATACGCAGTATTTT.

The CDR3 loop is CASSLGGQGTDTQYF. CDR3 in DNA: TGTGCCAGCAGCTTGGGGGGACAGGGCACAGATACGCAGTATTTT. The V call is TRBV5-4, the J call TRBJ2-3, with TRBD1 identical over 8 bases. The CDR3 spans 15 residues. V dropped 0 bases and J dropped 1; count of bases not matched to a gene: 1. CDR1 and CDR2 (germline): SGHNT, YYREEE (reference sequence).

The chain couples TRBV25-1 to TRBJ2-3; 8 bases map to TRBD2. This CDR3 spans 14 amino acids. Trimming removed 4 bases from V and 2 bases from J; junction bases left unmatched: 2. CDR1 is MGHDK and CDR2 is SYGVNS in the germline V gene. CDR3 region: CASSAGGDTDTQYF. The CDR3 coding sequence is TGTGCCAGCAGTGCCGGGGGGGACACAGATACGCAGTATTTT.

The V call is TRBV10-3, the J call TRBJ1-1; possible D gene TRBD1, 6 bases. CDR3 length: 13 residues. CDR1 and CDR2 (germline): ENHRY, SYGVKD. Trimming shortened V by 6 bases and J by 1 base, and 9 bases separated the two germline ends. The CDR3 coding sequence is TGTGCCATCAGGGACAGTTCGAACACTGAAGCTTTCTTT. This codes for CAIRDSSNTEAFF.

V and J are TRBV6-5 and TRBJ2-1; D perhaps matches TRBD1 (6 bases). The germline V and J ends were trimmed by 2 bases and 9 bases, with 8 bases remaining between them. CDR3 length equals 12 residues. The germline CDR1 and CDR2 sequences are MNHEY and SVGAGI. In DNA form, the CDR3 reads TGTGCCAGCAGTTACCAGGGGTCTGAGCAGTTCTTC. Encoded protein: CASSYQGSEQFF.

The chain uses TRBV5-6 and TRBJ1-2; D call uncertain. The ends were cut back, 4 bases at V and 5 bases at J, with 15 bases in the middle. Germline CDR1 and CDR2: SGHDT and YYEEEE. The CDR3 covers 14 residues. The CDR3 DNA reads TGTGCCAGCAGCCTGGCTACGGCGGGGTATGGCTACACCTTC. Protein: CASSLATAGYGYTF.

The rearrangement links TRBV5-4 to TRBJ2-2, with 7 bases fitting TRBD1. CDR3 size: 16 residues. The V and J ends lost 0 bases and 5 bases, in that order; junction bases with no gene match: 7. Looked up from germline, CDR1 is SGHNT and CDR2 is YYREEE (reference sequence). The CDR3 reads CASSLDSTGVTGELFF. In DNA form, the CDR3 reads TGTGCCAGCAGCTTGGATAGTACAGGGGTAACCGGGGAGCTGTTTTTT.

The V call is TRBV6-1, the J call TRBJ2-3; weak D call: TRBD2 (6 bases). The CDR3 sequence is 17 residues long. Deletions cut 4 bases from V and 0 bases from J, with 17 bases between. Germline assignment: CDR1 MNHNS and CDR2 SASEGT. Here the CDR3 reads CASSAPPGVFSTDTQYF. CDR3 in DNA: TGTGCCAGCAGTGCACCCCCGGGGGTCTTTAGCACAGATACGCAGTATTTT.

This chain uses TRBV7-9 with TRBJ1-4; 7 bases fit TRBD1. The CDR3 sequence is 16 residues long. CDR1 is SEHNR, CDR2 FQNEAQ, per germline (reference sequence). V gave up 2 bases and J gave up 4 bases; unmatched junction bases: 7. The CDR3 nucleotides are TGTGCCAGCAGCTTACCCTGGGACAGAAATAATGAAAAACTGTTTTTT. The encoded protein is CASSLPWDRNNEKLFF.

The chain combines TRBV5-1 with TRBJ2-2; D is possibly TRBD2 (6 bases). Germline values: CDR1 SGHRS, CDR2 YFSETQ. CDR3 length: 17 residues. Trimming took 0 bases from V and 1 from J, leaving 13 bases between them. CDR3 nucleotides: TGCGCCAGCAGCTTGGGTCTCGGAGGGATGAACACCGGGGAGCTGTTTTTT. Its protein is CASSLGLGGMNTGELFF.

J is TRBJ1-5 and V is TRBV6-5; 10 bases match TRBD1. V was pared by 4 bases and J by 6 bases, with 3 bases of the junction left unmatched. In germline, CDR1 is MNHEY, CDR2 SVGAGI. The CDR3 contains 14 residues. The CDR3 here is CASSLGQGVQPQHF. CDR3 nucleotides: TGTGCCAGCAGTTTAGGACAGGGGGTTCAGCCCCAGCATTTT.

The chain couples TRBV9 to TRBJ1-2; D is uncertain. CDR1 and CDR2 (germline): SGDLS, YYNGEE. Between the trimmed V and J ends, which lost 2 bases and 0 bases, there was a span of 5 bases. This CDR3 has 13 residues. CDR3 in amino acids: CASSVEPNYGYTF. DNA of the CDR3: TGTGCCAGCAGCGTTGAGCCTAACTATGGCTACACCTTC.

V and J are TRBV28 and TRBJ1-2, with a tentative D call TRBD1 (5 bases). V shed 4 bases and J shed 8 bases, with 14 bases lying between them. This CDR3 region has 13 residues. CDR1 MDHEN and CDR2 SYDVKM come from the germline V gene. This CDR3 reads CASSSGGVGGYTF. CDR3 sequence (DNA): TGTGCCAGCAGTTCCGGGGGGGTCGGCGGCTACACCTTC.

V and J are TRBV28 and TRBJ2-1; 7 nucleotides agree with TRBD1. This CDR3 has 15 residues. After removal of 1 base from V and 5 bases from J, the junction contained 5 bases not matched to a gene. Germline values: CDR1 MDHEN, CDR2 SYDVKM. CDR3 in amino acids: CASSLSLGQDNEQFF. The CDR3 DNA reads TGTGCCAGCAGTTTATCCCTTGGACAGGACAATGAGCAGTTCTTC.

V is TRBV7-9 and J is TRBJ2-1; D possibly corresponds to TRBD2 (6 bases). Trimming removed 1 base from V and 0 bases from J, with 16 bases in between. The germline gives CDR1 SEHNR, CDR2 FQNEAQ (reference sequence). The CDR3 has 18 residues. CDR3 residues: CASSLVGGWRDSYNEQFF. The CDR3 DNA reads TGTGCCAGCAGCTTAGTCGGAGGGTGGAGGGACTCCTACAATGAGCAGTTCTTC.

The V and J genes are TRBV30 and TRBJ1-2; TRBD1 might be the D (5 bases). The CDR3 covers 10 residues. V lost 3 bases and J lost 8, with 7 bases in between. Germline V gene lookup returns CDR1 GTSNPN and CDR2 SVGIG (reference sequence). The CDR3 nucleotides are TGTGCCTGGAGACAGGCGGGCTACACCTTC. Translating gives CAWRQAGYTF.

The V and J genes are TRBV7-6 and TRBJ2-2, with 8 bases fitting TRBD2. The germline CDR1 and CDR2 sequences are SGHVS and FNYEAQ. V was pared by 2 bases and J by 2 bases, with 13 bases of the junction left unmatched. The CDR3 contains 19 residues. As DNA, the CDR3 is TGTGCCAGCAGCTTAACAGCCGGACTAGCTGCTATTAACACCGGGGAGCTGTTTTTT. This encodes CASSLTAGLAAINTGELFF.

V is TRBV10-2 and J is TRBJ2-4; D is unresolved. Germline CDR1 and CDR2: WSHSY and SAAADI. The V gene lost 3 bases and the J gene lost 0 bases, with 12 bases spanning the gap. The CDR3 contains 16 residues. Written as DNA, the CDR3 is TGCGCCAGCAGTGACGTCCCACTACTAGCCAAAAACATTCAGTACTTC. Its protein is CASSDVPLLAKNIQYF.

The CDR3 here is CASSFSGAGMDTDTQYF. DNA of the CDR3: TGTGCCAGCAGCTTCTCAGGGGCTGGCATGGACACAGATACGCAGTATTTT. This rearrangement joins TRBV7-9 to TRBJ2-3; TRBD1 might be the D (6 bases). V was cut by 3 bases and J by 2 bases, with 18 bases left in between. The CDR3 is 17 amino acids. Germline CDR1 SEHNR, CDR2 FQNEAQ (reference sequence). Complete variable domain (other parts from reference TRBV7-9 and TRBJ2-3): DTGVSQNPRHKITKRGQNVTFRCDPISEHNRLYWYRQTLGQGPEFLTYFQNEAQLEKSRLLSDRFSAERPKGSFSTLEIQRTEQGDSAMYLCASSFSGAGMDTDTQYFGPGTRLTVL.

This chain links TRBV2 with TRBJ2-1, with TRBD2 identical over 8 bases. Germline trimming cut 5 bases from V and 5 bases from J; bases unmatched to any gene: 8. The CDR3 totals 15 residues. Germline V gives CDR1 SNHLY, CDR2 FYNNEI. CDR3 residues: CASSLRTSRNNEQFF. CDR3 in DNA: TGTGCCAGCAGTCTTCGGACTAGCAGAAACAATGAGCAGTTCTTC.

This chain uses TRBV7-2 with TRBJ2-5; 15 nucleotides align to TRBD2. The trim removed 7 bases at V and 5 bases at J, leaving 5 bases unmatched. This CDR3 is 15 amino acids long. Germline CDR1 reads SGHTA; CDR2 reads FQGNSA. CDR3 nucleotides: TGTGCCAGCAACCGTGGACTAGCGGGAGGGGAGACCCAGTACTTC. Translating it yields CASNRGLAGGETQYF.

This chain links TRBV7-8 with TRBJ2-1; D possibly corresponds to TRBD2 (5 bases). V dropped 3 bases and J dropped 0 bases, with 12 bases sitting between them. This CDR3 contains 16 residues. Germline V CDR1 and CDR2: SGHVS, FQNEAQ. CDR3 coding DNA: TGTGCCAGCAGCTTGAGGCGGGTGGTCTCCTACAATGAGCAGTTCTTC. Encoded protein: CASSLRRVVSYNEQFF.

The chain is built from TRBV29-1 and TRBJ1-4; TRBD1 aligns across 11 bases. The germline gives CDR1 SQVTM, CDR2 ANQGSEA. V shed 4 bases, J shed 7 bases, and the junction held 8 bases outside the gene matches. This CDR3 contains 15 residues. The CDR3 sequence: CSVAAIGTGGEKLFF. The CDR3 bases are TGCAGCGTTGCGGCAATCGGGACAGGGGGTGAAAAACTGTTTTTT. The full variable domain, with the rest looked up from reference TRBV29-1 and TRBJ1-4, is SAVISQKPSRDICQRGTSLTIQCQVDSQVTMMFWYRQQPGQSLTLIATANQGSEATYESGFVIDKFPISRPNLTFSTLTVSNMSPEDSSIYLCSVAAIGTGGEKLFFGSGTQLSVL.

This clone appeared a single time. The V gene is TRBV4-1, the J gene TRBJ2-7, with 7 nucleotides matching TRBD2. Trimming took 0 bases from V and 3 from J; bases not matched to a gene: 5. This CDR3 comprises 15 residues. From germline, CDR1 is MGHRA and CDR2 YSYEKL. For the CDR3, the DNA is TGCGCCAGCAGCCAAGAGGAGCTAGCGGTCTACGAGCAGTACTTC. Its protein is CASSQEELAVYEQYF.